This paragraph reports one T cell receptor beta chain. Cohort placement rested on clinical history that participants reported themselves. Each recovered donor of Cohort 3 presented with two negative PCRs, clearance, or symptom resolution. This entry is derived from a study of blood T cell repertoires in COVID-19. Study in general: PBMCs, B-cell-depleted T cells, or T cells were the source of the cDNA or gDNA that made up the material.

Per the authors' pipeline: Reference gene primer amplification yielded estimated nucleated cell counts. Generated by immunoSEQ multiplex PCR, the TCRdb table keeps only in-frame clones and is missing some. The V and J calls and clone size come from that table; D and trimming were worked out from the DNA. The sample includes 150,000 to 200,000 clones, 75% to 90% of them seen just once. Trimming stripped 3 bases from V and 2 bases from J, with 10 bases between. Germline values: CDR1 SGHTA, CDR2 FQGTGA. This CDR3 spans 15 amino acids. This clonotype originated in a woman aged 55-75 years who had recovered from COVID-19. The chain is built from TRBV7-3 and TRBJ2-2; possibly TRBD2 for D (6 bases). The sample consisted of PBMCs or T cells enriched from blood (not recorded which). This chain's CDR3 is CASSFGRTNTGELFF. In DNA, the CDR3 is TGTGCCAGCAGCTTCGGGAGAACCAACACCGGGGAGCTGTTTTTT.